These 12 T cell receptor beta chains came from one sample sequenced in a study of siplizumab effects on memory and regulatory T cells. TCRdb keeps only in-frame clones here, not all; method: immunoSEQ multiplex PCR. The data show about 50,000 clones, over 90% seen once. Input material: CD8+ T cells sorted from blood. The receptors derive from a human donor in good health.

V is TRBV7-2 and J is TRBJ1-1, with a tentative D call TRBD1 (6 bases). V lost 4 bases, J lost 7 bases, and 13 bases lay in between. Germline-derived CDR1 and CDR2 are SGHTA and FQGNSA. CDR3 length equals 13 residues. CDR3 DNA: TGTGCCAGCAGCTCCCGGGACAAGGGTGAAGCTTTCTTT. Translated: CASSSRDKGEAFF.

The chain joins TRBV5-6 to TRBJ2-5; 7 nucleotides align to TRBD1. The ends lost 4 bases at V and 1 base at J; junction bases unmatched: 7. The CDR3 consists of 15 residues. Germline lookup yields CDR1 SGHDT and CDR2 YYEEEE. CDR3 bases: TGTGCCAGCAGCCTACGAACAGGGGTCCAAGAGACCCAGTACTTC. It yields the protein CASSLRTGVQETQYF.

The rearrangement joins TRBV21-1 to TRBJ1-5; TRBD1 reflects the table's D call only, with no check against the DNA. TRBV21-1 is a pseudogene. The CDR3 consists of 17 residues. CDR3 DNA sequence: TGTGCCAGCAGCACGCCACAGGGGACGGCGCGGGATCAGCCCCAGCATTTT. Translating it yields CASSTPQGTARDQPQHF.

The rearrangement links TRBV7-3 to TRBJ2-5; D unresolved. The CDR3 runs 15 residues. Trimming removed 6 bases from V and 2 bases from J, with 16 bases in between. CDR1 is SGHTA, CDR2 FQGTGA, per germline. CDR3 coding DNA: TGTGCCAGCAGGTCTAACGAGTTTTCTCAAGAGACCCAGTACTTC. Protein sequence: CASRSNEFSQETQYF.

This clone was detected once. This chain links TRBV11-2 with TRBJ2-5, with 11 nucleotides matching TRBD2. Trimming cost V 1 base and J 3 bases; bases outside gene matches: 10. The germline CDR1 and CDR2 sequences are SGHAT and FQNNGV. This CDR3 region has 18 residues. CDR3 sequence: CASSLGPRLAGGKETQYF. The DNA of the CDR3 is TGTGCCAGCAGCTTAGGACCGAGGCTAGCGGGAGGTAAAGAGACCCAGTACTTC.

The V call is TRBV4-1, the J call TRBJ2-1; 9 bases are shared with TRBD2. The CDR3 has 20 amino acids. Germline assignment: CDR1 MGHRA and CDR2 YSYEKL. V shed 0 bases, J shed 5 bases, and the junction held 17 bases outside the gene matches. The CDR3 DNA reads as TGCGCCAGCAGCCAAGATCTTGGGGGTAGCGGGGGCGGCAACCACAATGAGCAGTTCTTC. Amino acid sequence: CASSQDLGGSGGGNHNEQFF.

The chain carries TRBV19 and TRBJ2-1; either TRBD1 or TRBD2 may supply D (5 bases each). The CDR3 totals 14 residues. V lost 1 base to trimming and J lost 2 bases, with 6 bases between them. CDR1 LNHDA and CDR2 SQIVND come from the germline V gene (reference sequence). Written as DNA, the CDR3 is TGTGCCAGTAGTATAGGGGACCCCTACAATGAGCAGTTCTTC. Amino acids: CASSIGDPYNEQFF.

The J gene is TRBJ2-7, the V gene TRBV6-1; perhaps D is TRBD1 or TRBD2 (6 bases each). Germline CDR1 reads MNHNS; CDR2 reads SASEGT. CDR3 length equals 13 residues. V was cut by 8 bases and J by 2 bases, with 13 bases left in between. CDR3 in DNA: TGTGCCAGCGCCCACAGGGAGGCCTACGAGCAGTACTTC. Translated, it gives CASAHREAYEQYF.

This chain uses TRBV2 with TRBJ1-1; D is unclear. Germline V lookup: CDR1 SNHLY, CDR2 FYNNEI. Between the trimmed V and J ends, which lost 0 bases and 5 bases, there was a span of 10 bases. There are 14 residues in the CDR3. In DNA form, the CDR3 reads TGTGCCAGCAGTGAAGCTCCGACCGGGACTGAAGCTTTCTTT. Encoded protein: CASSEAPTGTEAFF.

The chain couples TRBV25-1 to TRBJ1-3, with D tentatively TRBD1 (5 bases). Germline CDR1 is MGHDK and CDR2 is SYGVNS. V gave up 8 bases and J gave up 4 bases, with 18 bases separating them. The CDR3 consists of 15 residues. The CDR3 sequence: CASSETVTAGNTIYF. The CDR3 DNA is TGTGCCAGCTCCGAGACAGTAACAGCGGGAAACACCATATATTTT. Full variable domain (rest looked up from reference TRBV25-1 and TRBJ1-3): EADIYQTPRYLVIGTGKKITLECSQTMGHDKMYWYQQDPGMELHLIHYSYGVNSTEKGDLSSESTVSRIRTEHFPLTLESARPSHTSQYLCASSETVTAGNTIYFGEGSWLTVV.

The chain has TRBV11-2 and TRBJ2-3; D is unresolved. Trimming removed 2 bases at V and 0 bases at J, with 3 bases between. Germline CDR1 SGHAT, CDR2 FQNNGV. The CDR3 is 13 residues long. The CDR3 nucleotides are TGTGCCAGCAGCTTATACAGCACAGATACGCAGTATTTT. Its protein product is CASSLYSTDTQYF.

V usage is TRBV28 and J usage is TRBJ1-4, with D hard to call. The CDR3 totals 15 residues. Trimming took off 9 bases at V and 4 bases at J, with 18 bases between the two ends. The V gene's germline CDR1 is MDHEN and CDR2 SYDVKM. The CDR3 here is CASRARGELNEKLFF. For the CDR3, the DNA is TGTGCCAGTAGGGCCCGCGGTGAGCTTAATGAAAAACTGTTTTTT.